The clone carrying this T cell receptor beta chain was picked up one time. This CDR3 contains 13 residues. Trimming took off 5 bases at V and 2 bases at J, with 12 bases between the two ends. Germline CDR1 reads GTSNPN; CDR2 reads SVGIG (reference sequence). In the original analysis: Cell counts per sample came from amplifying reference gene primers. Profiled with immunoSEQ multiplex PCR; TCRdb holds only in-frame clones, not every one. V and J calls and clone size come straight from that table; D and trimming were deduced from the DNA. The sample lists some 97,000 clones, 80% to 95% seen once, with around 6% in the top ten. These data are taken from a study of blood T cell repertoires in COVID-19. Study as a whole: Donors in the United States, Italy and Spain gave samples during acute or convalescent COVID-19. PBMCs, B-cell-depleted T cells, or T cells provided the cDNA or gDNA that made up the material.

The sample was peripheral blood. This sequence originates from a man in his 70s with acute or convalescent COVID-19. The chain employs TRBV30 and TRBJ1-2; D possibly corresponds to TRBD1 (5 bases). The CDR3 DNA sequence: TGTGCCTGGGTCATGGGGGGGAACTATGGCTACACCTTC. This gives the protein CAWVMGGNYGYTF.